What follows are 12 T cell receptor beta chains derived from one specimen sequenced in a study of cytomegalovirus exposure and HLA in healthy donors. Sequencing used immunoSEQ multiplex PCR; TCRdb keeps in-frame clones, though not all of them. Of hundreds of thousands of clones listed, around 90% are singletons. Sequencing was carried out using PBMCs. The receptors originated from a woman aged 25 to 45 in good health and CMV-seronegative.

V gene TRBV28 combines with J gene TRBJ2-1; no firm D call. Germline CDR1 reads MDHEN; CDR2 reads SYDVKM. CDR3 length: 11 amino acids. V was trimmed by 6 bases and J by 12 bases, leaving 12 bases between them. The CDR3 region is CASSPRRGQFF. DNA of the CDR3: TGTGCCAGCAGCCCCCGCCGCGGGCAGTTCTTC. The entire variable domain, with the rest obtained from reference TRBV28 and TRBJ2-1, is as follows: DVKVTQSSRYLVKRTGEKVFLECVQDMDHENMFWYRQDPGLGLRLIYFSYDVKMKEKGDIPEGYSVSREKKERFSLILESASTNQTSMYLCASSPRRGQFFGPGTRLTVL.

The V and J genes are TRBV6-5 and TRBJ2-3; D call uncertain. Trimming pared 0 bases from V and 1 base from J, leaving 5 bases between. The CDR3 is 14 amino acids. Germline V gene sequence: CDR1 MNHEY, CDR2 SVGAGI. The CDR3, as DNA: TGTGCCAGCAGTTACTCCCTGGGCACAGATACGCAGTATTTT. Translating it yields CASSYSLGTDTQYF.

The rearrangement joins TRBV6-5 to TRBJ1-4; D is unresolved. Germline values: CDR1 MNHEY, CDR2 SVGAGI. This CDR3 contains 13 residues. V was pared by 8 bases and J by 4 bases, with 11 bases between. CDR3 sequence: CASGVTVNEKLFF. In nucleotides, the CDR3 is TGTGCCAGCGGAGTAACTGTTAATGAAAAACTGTTTTTT.

The J gene is TRBJ2-5, the V gene TRBV5-8; 7 bases match TRBD2. Losses at the gene ends were 4 bases for V and 2 bases for J; bases not matched to a gene: 8. CDR3 size: 15 residues. Germline CDR1 is SGHTS and CDR2 is YDEGEE. The CDR3 reads CASSPDLAEQETQYF. CDR3 DNA: TGTGCCAGCAGCCCGGACCTAGCGGAGCAAGAGACCCAGTACTTC.

V usage is TRBV7-2 and J usage is TRBJ1-2; 7 bases agree with TRBD1. Germline V gene lookup returns CDR1 SGHTA and CDR2 FQGNSA. This CDR3 has 16 residues. Trimming cost V 5 bases and J 0 bases; bases outside gene matches: 9. This chain's CDR3 is CASSPGQKPPNYGYTF. CDR3 in DNA: TGTGCCAGCAGCCCGGGACAGAAACCTCCTAACTATGGCTACACCTTC.

The gene calls are TRBV6-1 and TRBJ1-2; D is perhaps TRBD1 (6 bases). The V gene lost 5 bases and the J gene lost 8 bases, with 12 bases spanning the gap. Per the germline V gene, CDR1 is MNHNS and CDR2 is SASEGT. The CDR3 length is 12 residues. Here the CDR3 reads CASSINRVGYTF. The DNA of the CDR3 is TGTGCCAGCAGTATTAACAGGGTCGGCTACACCTTC.

The V call is TRBV7-9, the J call TRBJ2-1; 9 bases fit TRBD2. CDR1 and CDR2 from the germline V gene are SEHNR and FQNEAQ (reference sequence). The CDR3 totals 14 residues. The trim removed 4 bases at V and 9 bases at J, leaving 7 bases unmatched. DNA of the CDR3: TGTGCCAGCAGCTCTAACGCGGGAGGGCTTGAGCAGTTCTTC. It codes for CASSSNAGGLEQFF. Using reference TRBV7-9 and TRBJ2-1 for the parts outside the CDR3, the full variable domain is DTGVSQNPRHKITKRGQNVTFRCDPISEHNRLYWYRQTLGQGPEFLTYFQNEAQLEKSRLLSDRFSAERPKGSFSTLEIQRTEQGDSAMYLCASSSNAGGLEQFFGPGTRLTVL.

This rearrangement joins TRBV7-8 to TRBJ2-7; the match to TRBD2 covers 12 bases. The CDR3 contains 16 residues. Per germline, CDR1 SGHVS and CDR2 FQNEAQ. V gave up 2 bases and J gave up 2 bases; unmatched junction bases: 4. CDR3 coding DNA: TGTGCCAGCAGCTTACCACTAGCGGGAGGAACCTACGAGCAGTACTTC. The encoded protein is CASSLPLAGGTYEQYF.

The chain joins TRBV28 to TRBJ2-7; 7 nucleotides align to TRBD2. J was trimmed by 5 bases and V by 3 bases; bases with no gene match: 10. The CDR3 covers 15 residues. CDR1 is MDHEN and CDR2 is SYDVKM in the germline V gene. CDR3 region: CASSFRGRELHEQYF. The CDR3 DNA sequence: TGTGCCAGCAGTTTCCGAGGGCGGGAGCTCCACGAGCAGTACTTC.

A note on this clone: An end of the junction differs from the germline gene, which may be a read error. The chain couples TRBV9 to TRBJ2-7, with TRBD2 matching 9 bases. CDR3 length equals 14 residues. Germline V CDR1 and CDR2: SGDLS, YYNGEE. CDR3 bases: TGTGCCAGCAGCGTTAGCGGGAGCTCCCACGAGCAGTACTTC. It specifies CASSVSGSSHEQYF. The full variable domain, rest sourced from reference TRBV9 and TRBJ2-7, is DSGVTQTPKHLITATGQRVTLRCSPRSGDLSVYWYQQSLDQGLQFLIQYYNGEERAKGNILERFSAQQFPDLHSELNLSSLELGDSALYFCASSVSGSSHEQYFGPGTRLTVT.

This chain links TRBV5-4 with TRBJ2-3; D gene ambiguous. CDR1 SGHNT and CDR2 YYREEE come from the germline V gene (reference sequence). The ends were cut back, 1 base at V and 4 bases at J, with 13 bases in the middle. The CDR3 sequence is 15 residues long. The CDR3 is CASSLLVGRPDTQYF. In nucleotides, the CDR3 is TGTGCCAGCAGCTTGTTGGTTGGTAGGCCAGATACGCAGTATTTT.

CDR3 nucleotide sequence: TGTGCCAGCTGGGCGGGGGGGGCCCATGAGCAGTTCTTC. Translated, it gives CASWAGGAHEQFF. This rearrangement joins TRBV6-5 to TRBJ2-1, with 9 nucleotides matching TRBD2. V gave up 8 bases and J gave up 8 bases; unmatched junction bases: 7. Germline V lookup: CDR1 MNHEY, CDR2 SVGAGI. This CDR3 is 13 amino acids long.